This entry lists 9 T cell receptor beta chains sequenced from one sample in a study of cytomegalovirus exposure and HLA in healthy donors (dated by TCRdb to about 2017). Library preparation was by the immunoSEQ multiplex PCR assay. For the multiplex PCR, a mixture combining 60 forward primers for TCR Vbeta segments and 13 reverse primers for TCR Jbeta segments was used. Not all clones reach the TCRdb copy of this immuneACCESS table, which keeps in-frame sequences only. Checked studies attribute under half of the gap to unresolved V genes and leave the rest unexplained. This sample is represented by under 200,000 clones; 10% to 15% of them were singletons. The ten biggest clones cover 7.8% of the sample. The source material was PBMCs. All receptors come from a man aged 45-60 years in good health and CMV-seropositive.

In its sample, this clone was seen a few times. This chain joins TRBV5-1 and TRBJ2-2; possible D gene TRBD2, 5 bases. Between the trimmed V and J ends, which lost 4 bases and 4 bases, there was a span of 11 bases. Germline V gives CDR1 SGHRS, CDR2 YFSETQ. This CDR3 region has 14 residues. In DNA form, the CDR3 reads TGCGCCAGCAGCCCGGAGGTGATCACCGGGGAGCTGTTTTTT. This codes for CASSPEVITGELFF.

This clone was recorded a few times. The V gene is TRBV6-5, the J gene TRBJ1-2; D is unresolved. Per germline, CDR1 MNHEY and CDR2 SVGAGI. V was trimmed by 5 bases and J by 0 bases, leaving 7 bases between them. The CDR3 length is 13 residues. The CDR3 DNA sequence: TGTGCCAGCAGTCCCGGGTCTAACTATGGCTACACCTTC. Translated, it gives CASSPGSNYGYTF.

The chain couples TRBV11-3 to TRBJ1-5; D is possibly TRBD1 (6 bases). V lost 5 bases to trimming and J lost 1 base, with 18 bases between them. Germline V gene data show CDR1 as SGHNT and CDR2 as YENEEA. The CDR3 totals 17 residues. In DNA, the CDR3 is TGTGCCAGCAGCGGGCGAATGGACAGCGAAAGCAATCAGCCCCAGCATTTT. Its protein product is CASSGRMDSESNQPQHF.

The V and J genes are TRBV5-1 and TRBJ1-2; 10 positions match TRBD1. CDR1 SGHRS and CDR2 YFSETQ come from the germline V gene. The trim removed 4 bases at V and 8 bases at J, leaving 8 bases unmatched. The CDR3 consists of 14 residues. CDR3 amino acids: CASSTRDRGDGYTF. The CDR3 DNA reads TGCGCCAGCAGCACCCGGGACAGGGGTGACGGCTACACCTTC.

This clone was seen repeatedly, ten times or more. The CDR3 loop is CASSIDLQGRIANYGYTF. The CDR3 DNA reads TGTGCCAGTAGTATAGATCTTCAGGGGCGGATAGCTAACTATGGCTACACCTTC. The chain has TRBV19 and TRBJ1-2, with D possibly being TRBD1 (6 bases). CDR3 length equals 18 residues. V shed 0 bases and J shed 0 bases, with 17 bases lying between them. Germline V CDR1 and CDR2: LNHDA, SQIVND (reference sequence).

This clone was counted only a few times. The rearrangement uses TRBV4-1 and TRBJ2-3, with 9 positions matching TRBD2. The germline V gene encodes CDR1 MGHRA and CDR2 YSYEKL. The V segment lost 0 bases and the J segment 2 bases; nucleotides outside the gene matches: 9. CDR3 length: 18 amino acids. The CDR3 region is CASSQDPKAGGPTDTQYF. In DNA, the CDR3 is TGCGCCAGCAGCCAAGATCCCAAAGCGGGGGGACCCACAGATACGCAGTATTTT.

Here the CDR3 reads CASSPEPSYNEQFF. Written as DNA, the CDR3 is TGTGCCAGCAGCCCGGAGCCTTCCTACAATGAGCAGTTCTTC. The V and J genes are TRBV5-4 and TRBJ2-1; D is undetermined. V lost 4 bases and J 1 base, leaving 9 bases between the germline ends. The CDR3 extends over 14 amino acids. CDR1 is SGHNT, CDR2 YYREEE, per germline (reference sequence).

The chain uses TRBV2 and TRBJ1-2; D possibly corresponds to TRBD1 (5 bases). CDR1 is SNHLY and CDR2 is FYNNEI in the germline V gene. This CDR3 contains 13 residues. V lost 6 bases to trimming and J lost 6 bases, with 14 bases between them. The CDR3 DNA is TGTGCCAGCAGCCTCCAGGGCCAGGATGGCTACACCTTC. Its translation is CASSLQGQDGYTF.

The chain has TRBV9 and TRBJ2-5; 10 bases align to TRBD1. Unmatched junction bases numbered 4, after V lost 0 bases and J lost 5 bases. This CDR3 has 15 amino acids. Germline V gene lookup returns CDR1 SGDLS and CDR2 YYNGEE. The CDR3 DNA sequence: TGTGCCAGCAGCGTAGGGGACAGGGGAGGGGAGACCCAGTACTTC. Amino acid sequence: CASSVGDRGGETQYF.